The entry below gives a single T cell receptor beta chain sequence along with its context. This specimen comes from a study of cytotoxic CD8 clonotypes in ibrutinib-treated CLL. Only in-frame clones appear in the TCRdb table, and some are missing; sequencing was by immunoSEQ multiplex PCR. Of approximately 340,000 clones in the sample, 60% to 80% were seen once. The germline V gene encodes CDR1 MNHNS and CDR2 SASEGT. The CDR3 covers 14 residues. V lost 6 bases and J 3 bases, leaving 14 bases between the germline ends. V usage is TRBV6-1 and J usage is TRBJ1-2; a weak D match, TRBD1 (5 bases). The starting material was PBMCs, obtained after 36 months of ibrutinib treatment. The receptor comes from a human donor with chronic lymphocytic leukemia. The CDR3 loop reads CASRRGLDDYGYTF. The CDR3 region has the DNA TGTGCCAGCAGGAGGGGCCTTGATGACTATGGCTACACCTTC.